This TCR beta chain was identified during a study of T-cell reconstitution after alpha-beta-depleted transplantation in children. Broader study findings: When one year had passed after transplant, most T-cell counts and diversity came from newly produced T cells. Two months or so post-transplant, alpha-beta T cells reportedly derived from several hundred expanded graft clones.

The CDR3 sequence is 14 residues long. V lost 0 bases and J 11 bases, leaving 11 bases between the germline ends. CDR1 is ENHRY, CDR2 SYGVKD, per germline. TCRbeta library preparation incorporated unique molecular identifiers. TCRdb independently ran MiXCR on the PCR reads; one entry per CDR3 protein. The data show around 800,000 distinct CDR3 sequences, 16% seen once. This clonotype was counted between two and nine times. The antigen is undetermined. The gene calls are TRBV10-3 and TRBJ1-6; D possibly corresponds to TRBD1 (5 bases). The sample was PBMCs, mostly from graft donor cells, taken 360 days after TCRalphabeta/CD19-depleted stem cell transplant. The receptor's source is a male patient aged 5 to 17 who had a stem cell transplant for acute lymphoblastic leukemia, so the T cells may come from the graft donor. The CDR3 reads CAISESGGITPLHF. The CDR3 nucleotides are TGTGCCATCAGTGAGTCCGGGGGGATAACACCCCTCCACTTT.